This TCR beta chain was recorded in a study of blood T cell repertoires in COVID-19 (dated by TCRdb to the early 2020s). At the level of the whole study: Samples from collaborators originated in the United States, Italy and Spain and spanned both the acute and convalescent phases of COVID-19. The samples were drawn from two sources: the first 160 participants of the ongoing ImmuneRACE study, and some 1,300 subjects contributed by 6 global collaborators. Where available, HLA class I and class II types were obtained from metadata supplied by the sample provider rather than from assay-based typing. The material from the prospective study consisted of cDNA or gDNA derived from T cells, B-cell-depleted T cells, or PBMCs. The repertoires were released in a freely available public database meant as a resource for research on the immune response to SARS-CoV-2. Subjects who had been exposed to COVID-19, were actively infected with it, or had recovered from it provided the deeply sampled blood TCRbeta repertoires that made up the dataset. Nearly every sample came with metadata listing a de-identified subject ID, COVID-19 status, age in years and sex. Here is what the overall study found, with its caveats: How much clinical and demographic metadata was included differed by source and by participant, and the metadata was provided uncurated.

Participants in the prospective study were aged roughly 18 to 100 years, lived in about two dozen United States geographic areas, and enrolled through a virtual design. In the prospective study, participants were assigned to cohorts based on the clinical history participants reported in a screening survey and a study questionnaire. Each participant in the prospective study had whole blood, serum and a nasopharyngeal or oropharyngeal swab collected by mobile phlebotomists. Additional blood draws and questionnaires over a 2-month period could optionally be provided by prospective study participants. Prospective study blood samples were shipped either frozen or at room temperature before DNA extraction. The immunoSEQ Assay, a bias-controlled multiplex PCR, was used to amplify TCRbeta CDR3 regions from genomic DNA. For the original study's pipeline: The number of nucleated cells in each sample was estimated from the amplification of reference gene primers within the assay. Sequence reads were collapsed and filtered to measure the absolute abundance of every unique TCRbeta CDR3 rearrangement. Productive Simpson clonality was computed per sample as the square root of Simpson's diversity index over productive rearrangements. TCRdb re-hosts the immuneACCESS table, in-frame sequences only. Its copies lack some clones; in the studies checked, an unresolved V gene accounts for under half of them, and the cause for the rest is not known. D and trimming come from the DNA, and the V and J calls and clone size come from that table. The sample data list 150,000 to 200,000 clones, and approximately 84% of these were observed just once. The top ten constitute around 6% of the sample.

Details on this clone: Its binding antigen is unknown. Base qualities are not provided; no much larger clone lies one nucleotide away.

Taken from cysteine to phenylalanine, the CDR3 has 13 residues. The kept DNA is CDR3 alone, 39 bases in frame from the first base. The germline V gene gives CDR1 as SGDLS and CDR2 as YYNGEE. Trimming takes 0 bases from V and 6 bases from J, and the germline ends sit 9 bases apart. Sequenced material: PBMCs or T cells enriched from blood (not recorded which). This clonotype originated in a woman aged 40 to 50 with acute COVID-19. Recombination linked TRBV9 to TRBJ1-2; no D gene call is confident. The DNA sequence is TGTGCCAGCAGCGTAGTCCCCGGGGATGGCTACACCTTC. This codes for CASSVVPGDGYTF. Here the CDR3 is joined to the reference TRBV9 and TRBJ1-2 genes, and the full variable domain is: DSGVTQTPKHLITATGQRVTLRCSPRSGDLSVYWYQQSLDQGLQFLIQYYNGEERAKGNILERFSAQQFPDLHSELNLSSLELGDSALYFCASSVVPGDGYTFGSGTRLTVV.